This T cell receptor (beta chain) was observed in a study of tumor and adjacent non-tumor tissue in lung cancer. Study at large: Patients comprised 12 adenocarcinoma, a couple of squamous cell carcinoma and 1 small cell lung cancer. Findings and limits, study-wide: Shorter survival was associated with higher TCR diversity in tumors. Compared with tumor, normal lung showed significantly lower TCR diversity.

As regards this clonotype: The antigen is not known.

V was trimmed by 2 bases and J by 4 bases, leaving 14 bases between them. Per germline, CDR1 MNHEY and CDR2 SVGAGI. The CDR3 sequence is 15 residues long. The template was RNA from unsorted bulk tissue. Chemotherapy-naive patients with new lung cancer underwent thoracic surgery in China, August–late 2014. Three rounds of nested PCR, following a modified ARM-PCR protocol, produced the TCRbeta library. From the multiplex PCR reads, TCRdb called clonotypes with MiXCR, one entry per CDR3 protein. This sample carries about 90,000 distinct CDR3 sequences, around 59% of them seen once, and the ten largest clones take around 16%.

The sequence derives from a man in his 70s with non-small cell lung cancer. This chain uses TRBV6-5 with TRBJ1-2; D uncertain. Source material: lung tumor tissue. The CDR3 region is CASSYKVTMFYGYTF. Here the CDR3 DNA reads TGTGCCAGCAGTTACAAGGTGACAATGTTCTATGGCTACACCTTC.